Each of the 26 T cell receptor beta chains below was sequenced from the same sample in a study of human versus mouse CDR3 diversity and MHC coevolution. Sequencing used immunoSEQ multiplex PCR; TCRdb keeps in-frame clones, though not all of them. The sample lists about 81,000 clones, about 94% occurring once. Sequences were obtained from naive CD4+ T cells from blood. Subset noted: CD45RO-negative CD62L-positive naive CD4 T cells. Receptor source: a person between 25 and 69 years old in good health.

In DNA form, the CDR3 reads TGTGCCAGCAGTAGGACTAGTCGGGATGAGCAGTTCTTC. Its translation: CASSRTSRDEQFF. The chain joins TRBV6-4 to TRBJ2-1; 7 nucleotides align to TRBD2. Trimming removed 5 bases from V and 8 bases from J; junction bases left unmatched: 6. The germline CDR1 and CDR2 sequences are MRHNA and SNTAGT. The CDR3 contains 13 residues.

The chain recombines TRBV7-3 with TRBJ2-1; maybe TRBD1 (6 bases). In germline, CDR1 is SGHTA, CDR2 FQGTGA. Trimming pared 8 bases from V and 0 bases from J, leaving 17 bases between. The CDR3 runs to 16 residues. The CDR3 nucleotides are TGTGCCAGCGGTCCGGGACACCGGAGCTCCTACAATGAGCAGTTCTTC. Translated, it gives CASGPGHRSSYNEQFF.

This clone was detected once. This sequence joins TRBV18 and TRBJ2-2, with unresolved D. The germline V gene has CDR1 KGHSH and CDR2 LQKENI. This CDR3 spans 13 amino acids. Trimming removed 0 bases at V and 4 bases at J, with 3 bases between. The CDR3 region is CASSPPSTGELFF. The DNA of the CDR3 is TGTGCCAGCTCACCACCGAGCACCGGGGAGCTGTTTTTT. Full variable domain (remainder filled in from reference TRBV18 and TRBJ2-2): NAGVMQNPRHLVRRRGQEARLRCSPMKGHSHVYWYRQLPEEGLKFMVYLQKENIIDESGMPKERFSAEFPKEGPSILRIQQVVRGDSAAYFCASSPPSTGELFFGEGSRLTVL.

In the case of this clone: One junction end does not reproduce the germline sequence, and a read error may be involved. The genes are TRBV5-4 and TRBJ2-5, with D perhaps TRBD1 (6 bases). This CDR3 comprises 14 residues. CDR1 and CDR2 (germline): SGHNT, YYREEE (reference sequence). The CDR3 DNA is TGCGCCAGCAGCCGCCCCCAGGGCCCAGGGGAGCAGTACTTC. It translates to CASSRPQGPGEQYF.

The V gene is TRBV7-2, the J gene TRBJ2-7; D possibly corresponds to TRBD1 (6 bases). Trimming shortened V by 2 bases and J by 6 bases, and 14 bases separated the two germline ends. Germline assignment: CDR1 SGHTA and CDR2 FQGNSA. This CDR3 spans 14 amino acids. This CDR3 is CASSLSQGPGEQYF. Written as DNA, the CDR3 is TGTGCCAGCAGCTTAAGCCAGGGGCCAGGCGAGCAGTACTTC.

The sample holds one count of this clone. This chain joins TRBV18 and TRBJ2-3; 11 nucleotides align to TRBD2. This CDR3 is built from 15 residues. The V segment lost 3 bases and the J segment 4 bases; nucleotides outside the gene matches: 3. Germline V gives CDR1 KGHSH, CDR2 LQKENI. The CDR3 sequence: CASSPPGLAADTQYF. CDR3 bases: TGTGCCAGCTCACCGCCGGGACTAGCGGCAGATACGCAGTATTTT.

The V and J genes are TRBV7-2 and TRBJ2-3; D may be TRBD1 (5 bases). Germline V gene lookup returns CDR1 SGHTA and CDR2 FQGNSA. The CDR3 extends over 12 amino acids. V lost 5 bases to trimming and J lost 10 bases, with 13 bases between them. CDR3 sequence: CASSIPGPPQYF. In DNA, the CDR3 is TGTGCCAGCAGCATACCAGGGCCTCCGCAGTATTTT.

The CDR3 here is CATSRGGTRTYEQYF. The CDR3 region has the DNA TGTGCCACCAGCAGAGGGGGGACTCGGACCTACGAGCAGTACTTC. This sequence joins TRBV15 and TRBJ2-7; D may be TRBD2 (6 bases). The CDR3 totals 15 residues. Germline V gene sequence: CDR1 LNHNV, CDR2 YYDKDF (reference sequence). Trimming removed 1 base at V and 2 bases at J, with 12 bases between.

The chain couples TRBV19 to TRBJ2-5; 10 nucleotides match TRBD1. The CDR3 is 15 residues long. The junction had 9 bases not matched to a gene; V was cut back by 4 bases and J by 7 bases. CDR1 is LNHDA and CDR2 is SQIVND in the germline V gene (reference sequence). The CDR3 here is CASSTTGQGFGTQYF. The DNA for the CDR3 is TGTGCCAGTAGTACAACGGGACAGGGGTTTGGGACCCAGTACTTC.

The rearrangement links TRBV18 to TRBJ2-7; 10 nucleotides align to TRBD1. Germline lookup yields CDR1 KGHSH and CDR2 LQKENI. The CDR3 length is 15 residues. The V segment lost 2 bases and the J segment 3 bases; nucleotides outside the gene matches: 4. CDR3 amino acids: CASSPGTGAHYEQYF. CDR3 nucleotide sequence: TGTGCCAGCTCACCAGGGACAGGGGCACACTACGAGCAGTACTTC.

This clone was detected only once. The genes are TRBV7-8 and TRBJ1-5; 8 bases match TRBD1. V trimming: 1 base; J trimming: 0 bases; junction bases outside the gene matches: 5. The CDR3 length is 17 residues. The germline CDR1 and CDR2 sequences are SGHVS and FQNEAQ. CDR3 residues: CASSLGTGQISNQPQHF. CDR3 bases: TGTGCCAGCAGCTTAGGGACAGGGCAAATTAGCAATCAGCCCCAGCATTTT.

The rearrangement links TRBV9 to TRBJ2-1; 11 positions agree with TRBD2. Germline CDR1 is SGDLS and CDR2 is YYNGEE. The CDR3 contains 15 residues. Trimming cost V 0 bases and J 10 bases; bases outside gene matches: 6. For the CDR3, the DNA is TGTGCCAGCAGCGTAGATAGCGGGAGGGCCGCGGAGCAGTTCTTC. Translation: CASSVDSGRAAEQFF.

This clone was seen only a few times. The rearrangement joins TRBV19 to TRBJ1-5; 7 bases fit TRBD1. V shed 6 bases and J 9 bases; nucleotides not matched to a gene: 14. This CDR3 has 15 amino acids. Germline V gene data show CDR1 as LNHDA and CDR2 as SQIVND (reference sequence). The CDR3 is CASRQTGQPARPQHF. CDR3 sequence (DNA): TGTGCCAGTAGGCAAACGGGACAGCCGGCACGGCCCCAGCATTTT.

The V call is TRBV5-1, the J call TRBJ2-1; 7 nucleotides agree with TRBD2. The CDR3 has 13 amino acids. Germline CDR1 reads SGHRS; CDR2 reads YFSETQ. The ends lost 0 bases at V and 9 bases at J; junction bases unmatched: 3. The CDR3 region is CASSLVPGGEQFF. CDR3 bases: TGCGCCAGCAGCTTGGTCCCGGGAGGTGAGCAGTTCTTC.

The gene calls are TRBV6-6 and TRBJ2-7; 9 bases line up with TRBD1. V shed 7 bases, J shed 4 bases, and the junction held 8 bases outside the gene matches. The CDR3 runs 14 residues. The germline V gene encodes CDR1 MNHNY and CDR2 SVGAGI (reference sequence). CDR3 bases: TGTGCCAGCACCCCAAGGACAGGGGTATACGAGCAGTACTTC. Its translation is CASTPRTGVYEQYF.

This clone has just one count. The V gene is TRBV7-2, the J gene TRBJ2-7, with a tentative D call TRBD2 (6 bases). V dropped 5 bases and J dropped 2 bases, with 13 bases sitting between them. CDR3 length: 14 amino acids. Germline CDR1 reads SGHTA; CDR2 reads FQGNSA. Here the CDR3 DNA reads TGTGCCAGCAGCCTCCGGGACTCCACCTACGAGCAGTACTTC. Translated: CASSLRDSTYEQYF.

The chain is built from TRBV7-2 and TRBJ2-1; 9 bases align to TRBD2. CDR3 length equals 18 residues. The junction had 18 bases not matched to a gene; V was cut back by 5 bases and J by 7 bases. CDR1 is SGHTA and CDR2 is FQGNSA in the germline V gene. CDR3 loop: CASSPVPLGRGGRNEQFF. CDR3 DNA: TGTGCCAGCAGCCCAGTCCCTCTCGGGCGGGGGGGCCGGAATGAGCAGTTCTTC.

This chain links TRBV6-6 with TRBJ2-5; the D gene is possibly TRBD1 (6 bases). The CDR3 extends over 14 amino acids. Germline values: CDR1 MNHNY, CDR2 SVGAGI (reference sequence). V lost 4 bases, J lost 1 base, and 10 bases lay in between. CDR3 nucleotide sequence: TGTGCCAGCAGTTTACAGGGAGTCCAAGAGACCCAGTACTTC. As protein: CASSLQGVQETQYF.

The rearrangement links TRBV9 to TRBJ2-5; possibly TRBD2 for D (6 bases). Trimming took off 0 bases at V and 11 bases at J, with 17 bases between the two ends. The CDR3 runs 14 residues. Germline loops: CDR1 SGDLS, CDR2 YYNGEE. The CDR3: CASSVEQHWGEQYF. In DNA, the CDR3 is TGTGCCAGCAGCGTAGAACAGCACTGGGGGGAGCAGTACTTC.

The chain links TRBV2 to TRBJ1-5; tentatively, D is TRBD1 (5 bases). From germline, CDR1 is SNHLY and CDR2 FYNNEI. V was trimmed by 6 bases and J by 2 bases, leaving 14 bases between them. The CDR3 is 15 amino acids. CDR3 region: CASSRTGGGNQPQHF. The CDR3 bases are TGTGCCAGCAGCCGAACGGGGGGGGGCAATCAGCCCCAGCATTTT.

This chain links TRBV27 with TRBJ2-7; D is perhaps TRBD1 (6 bases). The CDR3 spans 18 residues. V lost 2 bases to trimming and J lost 4 bases, with 24 bases between them. CDR1 MNHEY and CDR2 SMNVEV come from the germline V gene (reference sequence). The CDR3 is CASSLRGRTRDRLYEQYF. The DNA for the CDR3 is TGTGCCAGCAGTTTAAGGGGGAGAACCCGAGACAGACTTTACGAGCAGTACTTC.

The genes are TRBV5-4 and TRBJ1-1; D might be TRBD1 (6 bases). Germline V gene sequence: CDR1 SGHNT, CDR2 YYREEE (reference sequence). The CDR3 runs 15 residues. Trimming took 0 bases from V and 1 from J, leaving 10 bases between them. CDR3 in amino acids: CASSLETGSNTEAFF. The CDR3, as DNA: TGTGCCAGCAGCTTGGAAACAGGGTCGAACACTGAAGCTTTCTTT.

The chain links TRBV6-6 to TRBJ2-5, with a possible D match to TRBD2 (6 bases). The germline CDR1 and CDR2 sequences are MNHNY and SVGAGI (reference sequence). The length of the CDR3 is 14 residues. V gave up 0 bases and J gave up 4 bases, with 9 bases separating them. The CDR3 DNA sequence: TGTGCCAGCAGTTACTCGTTCGGGAGAGAGACCCAGTACTTC. Its translation is CASSYSFGRETQYF.

V gene TRBV7-2 combines with J gene TRBJ2-7, with 8 bases lining up with TRBD2. Germline lookup yields CDR1 SGHTA and CDR2 FQGNSA. Germline trimming cut 8 bases from V and 4 bases from J; bases unmatched to any gene: 7. The CDR3 has 13 amino acids. This CDR3 reads CASRGSGGYEQYF. CDR3 nucleotide sequence: TGTGCCAGCCGAGGGAGCGGGGGTTACGAGCAGTACTTC.

The chain employs TRBV6-6 and TRBJ1-1; 7 bases align to TRBD1. The junction had 6 bases not matched to a gene; V was cut back by 3 bases and J by 5 bases. In germline, CDR1 is MNHNY, CDR2 SVGAGI (reference sequence). The CDR3 covers 14 residues. The chain's CDR3 is CASSYMRGRTEAFF. For the CDR3, the DNA is TGTGCCAGCAGTTATATGAGGGGGCGGACTGAAGCTTTCTTT.

The chain has TRBV7-9 and TRBJ2-2; 7 bases match TRBD1. The V and J ends lost 6 bases and 4 bases, in that order; junction bases with no gene match: 5. Germline CDR1 and CDR2: SEHNR and FQNEAQ (reference sequence). CDR3 size: 14 residues. The CDR3 sequence: CASSRTGVTGELFF. CDR3 nucleotide sequence: TGTGCCAGCAGTCGTACAGGGGTCACCGGGGAGCTGTTTTTT.